This entry features one TCR beta chain sequence. A few counts support this clone. No cognate antigen has been identified for it. Note that gene names and germline sequences for this receptor are mouse ones. The CDR3 end is not reached by the read, which stops 4 residues before it; the germline J gene fills it in. This entry comes from a study of CD8+ T cells in alopecia areata (dated by TCRdb to between 2018 and 2020). About the study as a whole: Skin from C3H/HeJ donors with spontaneous alopecia (6-12 months old) was grafted onto female C3H/HeJ recipients aged roughly 7-11 weeks. On the human side, TCRbeta sequencing was run on scalp tissue and on sorted CD4+ and CD8+ peripheral blood T cells from healthy controls and from alopecia areata patients with either patchy or totalis/universalis disease. RNA was extracted with the PAXgene miRNA kit for fixed scalp, the miRNeasy kit for PBMCs, and the RNeasy kit for mouse skin. The study used high-throughput TCRbeta sequencing to examine T cell clonal expansion in alopecia areata, in both the C3H/HeJ mouse model and human patients. Clonality in the scalp was compared among normal scalp (n=4), patchy alopecia areata scalp (n=8), and alopecia totalis/universalis scalp (n=8). immunoSEQ multiplex PCR using 35 Vbeta forward primers and 13 Jbeta reverse primers was used to amplify TCRbeta CDR3 regions.

As encoded in the germline V gene (reference sequence), CDR1 is NSQYPW while CDR2 is LRSPGD. The CDR3 goes from the cysteine to the phenylalanine over 14 residues. The DNA has 30 bases, all within the CDR3, and is read from base 1. Overall study results and their limits: Unlike mouse skin, which is dominated by gammadelta T cells, normal human skin has resident alphabeta T cells that are also sequenced, and this complicates analysis of the scalp TCR repertoire. Compared with normal scalp, lesional scalp, particularly in alopecia totalis/universalis, had higher clonality and more expanded CD8+ clones, which suggests antigenic drive. Compared with mice, TCR sequences shared between patients were less clear, possibly partly because of HLA diversity across the patient population.

Library generation was performed with the immunoSEQ multiplex PCR assay. For TCR sequencing, RNA was extracted from every sample and reverse transcribed into cDNA to serve as template. First-strand cDNA was synthesized with SuperScript III using a 2:1 mix of oligo-dT and random hexamers. A synthetic immune receptor repertoire was used to gauge amplification bias, and whatever bias remained was removed computationally. Sequencing of the libraries was done on Illumina HiSeq with 60 bp reads that cover the CDR3, reading from J toward V. As for how the authors treated the data: Raw reads were preprocessed to remove errors, and CDR3 was defined according to IMGT conventions as the region from the conserved cysteine to phenylalanine. Clonality was calculated as 1 minus Shannon entropy normalized by log2 of the number of productive unique TCRs. Whether each scalp clone was CD4 or CD8 was inferred by checking scalp TCRbeta sequences against the CD4 and CD8 repertoires from sorted blood. TCRdb retrieved this table from immuneACCESS and kept in-frame rearrangements only. Not all clones are present; in checked studies, unresolved V genes account for under half, and no reason is known for the remainder. The DNA gave D and trimming, while V, J and clone size come from that table. Here the sample lists about 110,000 clones, none seen once only. The leading ten clones occupy about 20% of the sample.

The receptor chain draws on TRBV1 and TRBJ2-1; TRBD1 lines up with 9 middle nucleotides. The specimen sequenced was lesional skin. This receptor was taken from a C3H/HeJ mouse with alopecia areata. The MHC haplotype of this strain is H2-k. Partial CDR3 DNA: TGCACCTGCAGTGCCTGGGACAGGGAGGCT. It translates as CTCSAWDREA. In full, the CDR3 reads CTCSAWDREAEQFF.